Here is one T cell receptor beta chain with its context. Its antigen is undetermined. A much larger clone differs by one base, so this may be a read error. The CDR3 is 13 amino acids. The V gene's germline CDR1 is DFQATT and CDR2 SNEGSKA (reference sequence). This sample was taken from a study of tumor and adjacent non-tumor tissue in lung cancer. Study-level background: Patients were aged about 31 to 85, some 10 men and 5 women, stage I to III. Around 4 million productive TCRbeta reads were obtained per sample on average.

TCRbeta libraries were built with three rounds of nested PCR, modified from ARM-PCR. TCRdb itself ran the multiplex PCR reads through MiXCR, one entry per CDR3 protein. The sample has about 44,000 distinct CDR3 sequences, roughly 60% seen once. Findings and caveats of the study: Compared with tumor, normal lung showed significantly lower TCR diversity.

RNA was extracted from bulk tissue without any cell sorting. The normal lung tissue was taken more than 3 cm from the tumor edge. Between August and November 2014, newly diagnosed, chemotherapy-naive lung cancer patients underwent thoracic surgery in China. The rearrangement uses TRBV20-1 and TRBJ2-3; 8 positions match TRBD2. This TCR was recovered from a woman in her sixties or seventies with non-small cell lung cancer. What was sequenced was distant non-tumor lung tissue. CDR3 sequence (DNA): TGCGGTGCTAGGCCGACTAGCGTAGATACGCAGTATTTT. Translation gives CGARPTSVDTQYF.